This paragraph covers one TCR beta chain sequence. This CDR3 has 15 residues. The V gene end was trimmed by 7 bases and the J gene end by 4 bases; junction bases not matched to a gene: 5. From germline, CDR1 is MNHEY and CDR2 SMNVEV (reference sequence). Sequenced by immunoSEQ multiplex PCR; TCRdb stores in-frame clones only, minus some. The sample includes 150,000 or so clones, about 94% seen only once; the top ten take 4.5% to 6%. The data are from a study of control samples from healthy donors and cancer patients. The TCR was taken from a man aged 35 to 55 in good health. The sample was blood. The J gene is TRBJ1-6, the V gene TRBV27; 9 nucleotides agree with TRBD1. Here the CDR3 reads CASTSGTGYNSPLHF. CDR3 DNA: TGTGCCAGCACCTCCGGGACAGGGTATAATTCACCCCTCCACTTT.